The sample holds many counts of the clone carrying this T cell receptor beta chain. Germline V CDR1 and CDR2: MRHNA, SNTAGT. The CDR3 is made up of 14 amino acids. Between the trimmed V and J ends, which lost 5 bases and 2 bases, there was a span of 11 bases. PCR was performed a second time for about 7 to 12 cycles using a sample-barcoded 5' primer and a J-beta primer mix. MiXCR, run by TCRdb on the 5' RACE reads, gives a single entry per CDR3 protein. The repertoire holds hundreds of thousands of distinct CDR3 sequences, with more than 25% as singletons. Per sample, no less than 6 micrograms of total RNA were extracted. This sample was taken from a study of blood T cells in healthy people across ages.

V and J are TRBV6-4 and TRBJ2-3; the D is unclear. The specimen was blood. This clonotype originated in a woman older than 75 in good health. Here the CDR3 DNA reads TGTGCCAGCAGTCAGCAAACTGACACAGATACGCAGTATTTT. Its translation: CASSQQTDTDTQYF.